This T cell receptor beta chain was sequenced in a study of cytomegalovirus exposure and HLA in healthy donors. Notes on the study in general: The study found most TCR sequences rare, yet found some public TCRs in many donors. Reports described diagnosis of cytomegalovirus status by the classifier as highly specific and sensitive.

The length of the CDR3 is 14 residues. Germline V gene lookup returns CDR1 SGDLS and CDR2 YYNGEE. V trimming: 2 bases; J trimming: 1 base; junction bases outside the gene matches: 2. The donors formed part of the approximately 120-subject validation cohort, distinct from the roughly 640-subject first cohort. The assay was immunoSEQ multiplex PCR, and TCRdb's table has in-frame clones only and misses some. The data show approximately 210,000 clones, 86% seen once. As to this clone: Its antigen is currently unknown.

The source is a young woman in good health and CMV-seronegative. The V call is TRBV9, the J call TRBJ1-1; TRBD1 agrees at 7 bases. The material sequenced was PBMCs. In nucleotides, the CDR3 is TGTGCCAGCAGCGTTGACAGGGCGAACACTGAAGCTTTCTTT. This encodes CASSVDRANTEAFF.